The rows below give T cell receptor beta chains drawn from one sample of a study of blood T cell repertoires in COVID-19. The data were produced by immunoSEQ multiplex PCR, yet TCRdb's version contains in-frame clones alone and is incomplete. The sample has 350,000 to 500,000 clones, roughly 90% seen once. Material: PBMCs or T cells enriched from blood (not recorded which). These receptors were taken from a woman aged 18-29 years who had been exposed to COVID-19. CDR3s include the opening cysteine and the closing phenylalanine or tryptophan. Fields, in order: D gene, V gene, clone size, J gene, CDR3 DNA, CDR3 protein. The D gene is left open where the match is weak. Only some rows state a clone size, as once, few, many or a class for expanded clones.

.,TRBV29-1,.,TRBJ2-1,TGCAGCGTTATACAGGGGGGGAACCCTAATGAGCAGTTCTTC,CSVIQGGNPNEQFF
TRBD1,TRBV5-4,.,TRBJ2-6,TGTGCCAGCAGGCATCCGGGACAGGGGGCGCCCGGGGCCAACGTCCTGACTTTC,CASRHPGQGAPGANVLTF
TRBD1,TRBV7-2,.,TRBJ2-5,TGTGCCAGCAGCTTACATTTCGGGACAGGGAGACAGACCCAGTACTTC,CASSLHFGTGRQTQYF
TRBD1,TRBV5-1,.,TRBJ2-2,TGCGCCAGCAGCCCCGGGACAGGGAGCACCGGGGAGCTGTTTTTT,CASSPGTGSTGELFF
.,TRBV6-5,.,TRBJ1-1,TGTGCCAGCAGGGCGGGGGGTGGCTGGGCTTTCTTT,CASRAGGGWAFF
TRBD1,TRBV4-2,.,TRBJ2-1,TGTGCCAGCAGCCGCGAAGGGGACAGGGGGTGGAATGAGCAGTTCTTC,CASSREGDRGWNEQFF
TRBD1,TRBV18,.,TRBJ1-2,TGTGCCAGCTCACCGTATACAGGGGAGGTTGGCTACACCTTC,CASSPYTGEVGYTF
.,TRBV30,once,TRBJ1-1,TGTGCCTGGAGTACCGGGGTGAACACTGAAGCTTTCTTT,CAWSTGVNTEAFF
TRBD1,TRBV2,.,TRBJ1-4,TGTGCCAGCTCGACAGGGGTGTTTGGAGAAAAACTGTTTTTT,CASSTGVFGEKLFF
.,TRBV5-1,.,TRBJ1-1,TGCGCCAGCAGCCCCTTAATGAACACTGAAGCTTTCTTT,CASSPLMNTEAFF
TRBD1,TRBV5-8,.,TRBJ1-1,TGTGCCAGCAGTTCGGGACAGACGAACACTGAAGCTTTCTTT,CASSSGQTNTEAFF
.,TRBV3-1/TRBV3-2,.,TRBJ2-1,TGTGCCAGCAGCCAACGAGGGACACAAGCGGTGAAGTTCTTC,CASSQRGTQAVKFF
TRBD2,TRBV28,.,TRBJ2-2,TGTGCCAGCAGTCCGAACACGATAATAGCGGGAGGGAGGATCGGGGAGCTGTTTTTT,CASSPNTIIAGGRIGELFF
.,TRBV28,.,TRBJ1-5,TGTGCCAGCAGGACTACAAATCAGCCCCAGCATTTT,CASRTTNQPQHF
.,TRBV21-1,.,TRBJ2-1,TGTGCCAGCAGCAAAGACGGGACTAGCGGGAGGGCCCGGAATGAGCAGTTCTTC,CASSKDGTSGRARNEQFF
TRBD1,TRBV5-4,.,TRBJ1-2,TGTGCCAGCAGCCCCGACAGGGTCGGTAACTATGGCTACACCTTC,CASSPDRVGNYGYTF
TRBD2,TRBV6-1,.,TRBJ2-5,TGTGCCAGCAGTGACCTGGTAGCGGGGGGGCCTGAGCGAGAGACCCAGTACTTC,CASSDLVAGGPERETQYF
TRBD2,TRBV2,.,TRBJ2-1,TGTGCCAGCAGCTCGACTAGCGGGGGAGTCACGGAGCAGTTCTTC,CASSSTSGGVTEQFF
TRBD1,TRBV19,.,TRBJ2-7,TGTGCCAGCGACCGGGACAGGGCCTACGAGCAGTACTTC,CASDRDRAYEQYF
.,TRBV27,.,TRBJ1-6,TGTGCCAGCAGCCCCTTTGAACAGGGATTTAATTCACCCCTCCACTTT,CASSPFEQGFNSPLHF
.,TRBV5-6,.,TRBJ1-1,TGTGCCAGCAGCTTGGTGGGGCGGGAGAACACTGAAGCTTTCTTT,CASSLVGRENTEAFF
.,TRBV15,.,TRBJ1-5,TGTGCCACCCACGGTAACCCGACACCGAATTATCAGCCCCAGCATTTT,CATHGNPTPNYQPQHF
.,TRBV10-3,.,TRBJ2-7,TGTGCCATCAGTGAGTTGGAGAGATACGAGCAGTACTTC,CAISELERYEQYF
.,TRBV14,.,TRBJ1-1,TGTGCCAGCTCCTCCCTAGGAACTGAAGCTTTCTTT,CASSSLGTEAFF
TRBD1,TRBV2,.,TRBJ1-5,TGTGCCAGCAGGGACAGGGAGGGGAATCAGCCCCAGCATTTT,CASRDREGNQPQHF
.,TRBV18,once,TRBJ2-7,TGTGCCAGCTCACCACGGAGTGCCAACTCCTACGAGCAGTACTTC,CASSPRSANSYEQYF
TRBD2,TRBV27,.,TRBJ2-3,TGTGCCAGCAGTTCCCTGACTAGCGGTCCACAAGGAGATACGCAGTATTTT,CASSSLTSGPQGDTQYF
.,TRBV24-1,.,TRBJ1-5,TGTGCCACCAGTGATTGGGTCGGGGGGCCCCAGCATTTT,CATSDWVGGPQHF
TRBD1,TRBV30,.,TRBJ2-7,TGTGCCTGGAGTGTTGGGGGACAGGGGAACTACGAGCAGTACTTC,CAWSVGGQGNYEQYF
TRBD1,TRBV2,.,TRBJ2-7,TGTGCCAGCAGGAAGACAGGGGCCGAGCAGTACTTC,CASRKTGAEQYF
TRBD1,TRBV24-1,.,TRBJ2-5,TGTGCCACCAGTGATAGTGGACAGGGGGCTCGGGAGACCCAGTACTTC,CATSDSGQGARETQYF
.,TRBV6-2/TRBV6-3,.,TRBJ2-3,TGTGCCAGCAGCTCACCGACTAGAAGCACAGATACGCAGTATTTT,CASSSPTRSTDTQYF
.,TRBV27,.,TRBJ2-7,TGTGCCAGCAGTTTGCGCAGACAAAACTACGAGCAGTACTTC,CASSLRRQNYEQYF
TRBD1,TRBV3-1/TRBV3-2,.,TRBJ2-7,TGTGCCAGCAGCCAGTACCCGGGACAGATTTACGAGCAGTACTTC,CASSQYPGQIYEQYF
TRBD1,TRBV9,.,TRBJ2-1,TGTGCCAGCAGCGATTCACAGGGGGCCTACAATGAGCAGTTCTTC,CASSDSQGAYNEQFF
.,TRBV6-6,.,TRBJ2-7,TGTGCCAGCAGTTACGATGGGGGCCGGGTGTACTTC,CASSYDGGRVYF
TRBD1,TRBV5-5,.,TRBJ1-2,TGTGCCAGCATCCTCGGTTGGACAGGGGGTCACTATGGCTACACCTTC,CASILGWTGGHYGYTF
.,TRBV5-1,.,TRBJ1-1,TGCGCCAGCAGCTTGACAGGGTTGAACACTGAAGCTTTCTTT,CASSLTGLNTEAFF
.,TRBV20-1,.,TRBJ1-1,TGCAGTGCCCTTCGCCAGGGGATCGCTTTCTTT,CSALRQGIAFF
TRBD2,TRBV20-1,.,TRBJ2-7,TGCAGTGCTAGTAGGACTAGCGGGTGGGAACGAACCTACGAGCAGTACTTC,CSASRTSGWERTYEQYF
.,TRBV18,.,TRBJ1-1,TGTGCCAGCTCACCACCGGCCAGGGGGAACACTGAAGCTTTCTTT,CASSPPARGNTEAFF
TRBD1,TRBV6-1,.,TRBJ1-3,TGTGCCAGCAGTGGCGGACAGGGCCCAGTCTCTGGAAACACCATATATTTT,CASSGGQGPVSGNTIYF
TRBD1,TRBV6-5,.,TRBJ2-1,TGTGCCAGCAACTCGGGACAGGTCTACAATGAGCAGTTCTTC,CASNSGQVYNEQFF
TRBD2,TRBV5-5,.,TRBJ2-1,TGTGCCAGCAGCTCAGTCCCGGGACTAGCGGGAGGGGGCAATGAGCAGTTCTTC,CASSSVPGLAGGGNEQFF
.,TRBV14,.,TRBJ2-7,TGTGCCAGCAGCCAAGCTTACGAGCAGTACTTC,CASSQAYEQYF
.,TRBV12-3/TRBV12-4,.,TRBJ2-1,TGTGCCAGCAGTTGGACAGACAATGAGCAGTTCTTC,CASSWTDNEQFF
.,TRBV30,.,TRBJ2-1,TGTGCCTGGAGTGTGTCGACAGGCAGGTACAATGAGCAGTTCTTC,CAWSVSTGRYNEQFF
.,TRBV6-5,.,TRBJ2-7,TGTGCCAGCGGGGGGTCGTACGAGCAGTACTTC,CASGGSYEQYF
TRBD1,TRBV28,.,TRBJ1-5,TGTGCCAGCAGAAAACCGGGACAGGGTTATCAGCCCCAGCATTTT,CASRKPGQGYQPQHF
.,TRBV6-5,.,TRBJ1-3,TGTGCCAGCAGCCCGACAGGAAGAAACACCATATATTTT,CASSPTGRNTIYF
TRBD2,TRBV5-1,.,TRBJ2-7,TGCGCCAGCAGTACTAGCGGGATAGGCGAGCAGTACTTC,CASSTSGIGEQYF
.,TRBV28,.,TRBJ1-1,TGTGCCAGCAGCTCCACAGGGATGGGATTGAACACTGAAGCTTTCTTT,CASSSTGMGLNTEAFF
TRBD1,TRBV12-3/TRBV12-4,.,TRBJ1-4,TGTGCCAGCAGTTTAGTCAGGGGGGAAAAACTGTTTTTT,CASSLVRGEKLFF
.,TRBV4-2,few,TRBJ1-3,TGTGCCAGCAGCCAACCCGGAACAACAGGGGGAAACACCATATATTTT,CASSQPGTTGGNTIYF
TRBD1,TRBV28,.,TRBJ1-6,TGTGCCAGCAGTATCCAGACAGGGGCACATTCACCCCTCCACTTT,CASSIQTGAHSPLHF
TRBD1,TRBV6-6,few,TRBJ1-2,TGTGCCAGCAGTTTTTCCGGGACAGGGGGCTACACCTTC,CASSFSGTGGYTF
TRBD1,TRBV7-2,.,TRBJ2-5,TGTGCCAGCAGCTCCACGCCGGGGACAGGGCGAGAGACCCAGTACTTC,CASSSTPGTGRETQYF
TRBD2,TRBV25-1,.,TRBJ2-1,TGTGCCAGCAGTGAACTGGGACTAGTGGAGTTCTTC,CASSELGLVEFF
.,TRBV24-1,.,TRBJ2-1,TGTGCCACCAGTGATTTTAACGGGATCGACAATGAGCAGTTCTTC,CATSDFNGIDNEQFF
.,TRBV18,.,TRBJ2-3,TGTGCCAGCTCAGACACGGTACGGACAGATACGCAGTATTTT,CASSDTVRTDTQYF